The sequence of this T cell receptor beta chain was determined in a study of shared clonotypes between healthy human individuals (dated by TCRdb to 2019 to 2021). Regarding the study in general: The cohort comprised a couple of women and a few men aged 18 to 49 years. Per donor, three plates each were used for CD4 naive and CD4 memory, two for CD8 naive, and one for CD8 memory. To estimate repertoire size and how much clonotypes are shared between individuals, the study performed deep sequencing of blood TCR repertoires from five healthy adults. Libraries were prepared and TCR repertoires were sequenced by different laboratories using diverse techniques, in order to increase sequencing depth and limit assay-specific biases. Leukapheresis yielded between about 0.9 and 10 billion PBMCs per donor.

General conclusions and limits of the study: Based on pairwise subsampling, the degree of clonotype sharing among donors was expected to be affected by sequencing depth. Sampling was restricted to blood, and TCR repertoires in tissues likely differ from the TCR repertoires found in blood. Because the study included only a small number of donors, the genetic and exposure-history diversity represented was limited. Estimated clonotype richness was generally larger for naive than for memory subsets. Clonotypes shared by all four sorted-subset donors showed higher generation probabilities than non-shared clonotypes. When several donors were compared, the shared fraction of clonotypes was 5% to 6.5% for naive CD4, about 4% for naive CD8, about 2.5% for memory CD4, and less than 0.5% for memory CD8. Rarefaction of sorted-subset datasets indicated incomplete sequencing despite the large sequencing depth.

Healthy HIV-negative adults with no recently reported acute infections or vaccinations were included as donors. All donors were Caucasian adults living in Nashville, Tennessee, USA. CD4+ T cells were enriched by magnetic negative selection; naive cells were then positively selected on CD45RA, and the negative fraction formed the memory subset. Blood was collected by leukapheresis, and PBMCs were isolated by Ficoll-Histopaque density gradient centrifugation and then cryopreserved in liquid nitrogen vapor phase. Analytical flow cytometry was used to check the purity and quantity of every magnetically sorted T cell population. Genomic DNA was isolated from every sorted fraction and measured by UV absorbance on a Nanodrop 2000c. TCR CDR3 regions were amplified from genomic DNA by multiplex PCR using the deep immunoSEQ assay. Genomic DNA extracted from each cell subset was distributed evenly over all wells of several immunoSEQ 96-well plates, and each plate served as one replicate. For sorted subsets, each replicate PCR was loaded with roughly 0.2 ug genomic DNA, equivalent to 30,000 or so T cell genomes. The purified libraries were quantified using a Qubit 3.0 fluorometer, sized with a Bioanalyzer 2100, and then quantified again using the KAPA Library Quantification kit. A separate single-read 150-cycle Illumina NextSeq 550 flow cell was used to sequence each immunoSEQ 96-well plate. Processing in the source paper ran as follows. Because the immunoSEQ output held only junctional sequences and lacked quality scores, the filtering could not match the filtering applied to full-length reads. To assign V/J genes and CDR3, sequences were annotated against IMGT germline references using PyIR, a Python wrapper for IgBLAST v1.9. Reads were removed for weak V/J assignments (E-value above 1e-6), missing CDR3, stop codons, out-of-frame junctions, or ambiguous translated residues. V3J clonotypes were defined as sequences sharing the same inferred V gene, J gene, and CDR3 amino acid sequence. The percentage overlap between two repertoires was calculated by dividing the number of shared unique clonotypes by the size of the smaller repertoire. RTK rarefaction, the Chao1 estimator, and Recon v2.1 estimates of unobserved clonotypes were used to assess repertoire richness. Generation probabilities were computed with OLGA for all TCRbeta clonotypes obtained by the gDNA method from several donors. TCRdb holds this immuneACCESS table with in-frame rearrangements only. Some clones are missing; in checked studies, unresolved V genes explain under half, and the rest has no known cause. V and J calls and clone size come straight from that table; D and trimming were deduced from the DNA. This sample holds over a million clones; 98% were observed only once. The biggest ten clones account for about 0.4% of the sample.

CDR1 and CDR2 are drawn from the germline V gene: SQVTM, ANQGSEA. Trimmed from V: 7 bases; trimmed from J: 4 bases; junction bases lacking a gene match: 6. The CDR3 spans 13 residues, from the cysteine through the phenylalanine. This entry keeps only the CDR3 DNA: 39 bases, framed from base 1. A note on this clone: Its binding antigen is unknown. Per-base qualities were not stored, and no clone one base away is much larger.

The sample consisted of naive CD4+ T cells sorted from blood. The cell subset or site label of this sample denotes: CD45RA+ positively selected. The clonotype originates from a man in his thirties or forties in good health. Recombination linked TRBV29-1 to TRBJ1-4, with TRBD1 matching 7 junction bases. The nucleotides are TGCAGCGCAGAGGGACAGAATAATGAAAAACTGTTTTTT. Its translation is CSAEGQNNEKLFF. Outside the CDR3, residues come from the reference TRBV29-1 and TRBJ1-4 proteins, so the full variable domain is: SAVISQKPSRDICQRGTSLTIQCQVDSQVTMMFWYRQQPGQSLTLIATANQGSEATYESGFVIDKFPISRPNLTFSTLTVSNMSPEDSSIYLCSAEGQNNEKLFFGSGTQLSVL.